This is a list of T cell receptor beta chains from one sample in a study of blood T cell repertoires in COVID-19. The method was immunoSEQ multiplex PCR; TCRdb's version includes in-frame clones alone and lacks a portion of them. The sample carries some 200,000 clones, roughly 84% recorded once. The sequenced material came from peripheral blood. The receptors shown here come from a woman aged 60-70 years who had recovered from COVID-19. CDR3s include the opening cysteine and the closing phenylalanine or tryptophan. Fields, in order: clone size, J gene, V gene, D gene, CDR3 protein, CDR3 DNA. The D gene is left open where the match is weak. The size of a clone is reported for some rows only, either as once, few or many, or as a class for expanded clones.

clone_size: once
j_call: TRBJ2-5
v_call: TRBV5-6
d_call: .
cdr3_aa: CASSLVELETQYF
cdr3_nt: TGTGCCAGCAGCTTAGTAGAGTTAGAGACCCAGTACTTC

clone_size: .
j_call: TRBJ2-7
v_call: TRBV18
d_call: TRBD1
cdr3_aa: CASSRGTGTSYEQYF
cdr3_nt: TGTGCCAGCTCACGCGGGACAGGGACATCCTACGAGCAGTACTTC

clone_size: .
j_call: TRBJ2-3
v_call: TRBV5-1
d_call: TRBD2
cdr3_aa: CASRFGSGDGADTQYF
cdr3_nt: TGCGCCAGCAGATTTGGCAGCGGGGATGGCGCAGATACGCAGTATTTT

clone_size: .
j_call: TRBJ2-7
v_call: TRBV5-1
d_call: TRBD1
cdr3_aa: CASSSGQTYEQYF
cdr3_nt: TGCGCCAGCAGCTCGGGACAGACCTACGAGCAGTACTTC

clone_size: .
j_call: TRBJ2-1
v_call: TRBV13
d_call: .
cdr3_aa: CASTFYGGSYNEQFF
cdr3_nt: TGTGCCAGCACCTTTTATGGAGGCTCCTACAATGAGCAGTTCTTC

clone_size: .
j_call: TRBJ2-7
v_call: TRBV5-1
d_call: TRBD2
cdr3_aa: CASSLSGGVSYEQYF
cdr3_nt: TGCGCCAGCAGCTTAAGCGGGGGGGTCTCCTACGAGCAGTACTTC

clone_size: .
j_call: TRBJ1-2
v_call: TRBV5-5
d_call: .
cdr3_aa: CASSLGGPFGIGYTF
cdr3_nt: TGTGCCAGCAGCTTGGGAGGCCCCTTTGGTATAGGCTACACCTTC

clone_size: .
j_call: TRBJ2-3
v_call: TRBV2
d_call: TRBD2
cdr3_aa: CASTRGLAGPDTQYF
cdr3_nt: TGTGCCAGTACCAGAGGACTAGCGGGGCCAGATACGCAGTATTTT

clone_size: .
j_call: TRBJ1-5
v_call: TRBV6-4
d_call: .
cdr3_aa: CASSDSANQPQHF
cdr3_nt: TGTGCCAGCAGTGACTCAGCCAATCAGCCCCAGCATTTT

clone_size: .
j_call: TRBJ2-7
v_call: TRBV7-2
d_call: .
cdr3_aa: CASSLVGGNYEQYF
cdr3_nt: TGTGCCAGCAGCTTAGTGGGGGGAAACTACGAGCAGTACTTC

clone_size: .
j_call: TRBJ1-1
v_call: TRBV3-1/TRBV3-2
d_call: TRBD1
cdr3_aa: CASSPQGDHTEAFF
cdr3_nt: TGTGCCAGCAGCCCACAGGGGGATCACACTGAAGCTTTCTTT

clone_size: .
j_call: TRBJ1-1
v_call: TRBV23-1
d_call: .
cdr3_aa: CASGPKGLGNTEAFF
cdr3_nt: TGCGCCAGCGGCCCCAAGGGGTTAGGGAACACTGAAGCTTTCTTT

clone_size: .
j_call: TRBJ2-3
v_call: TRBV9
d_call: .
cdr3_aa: CASSARTGRRQTQYF
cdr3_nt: TGTGCCAGCAGCGCCAGAACAGGGCGCCGCCAAACGCAGTATTTT

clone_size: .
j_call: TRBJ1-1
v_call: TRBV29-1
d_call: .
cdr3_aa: CSVDRATGQDTEAFF
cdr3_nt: TGCAGCGTTGATAGGGCTACAGGGCAGGACACTGAAGCTTTCTTT

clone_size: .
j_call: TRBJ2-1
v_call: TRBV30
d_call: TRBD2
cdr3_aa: CAWSKGLAFGEQFF
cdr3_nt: TGTGCCTGGAGTAAAGGACTAGCATTTGGTGAGCAGTTCTTC

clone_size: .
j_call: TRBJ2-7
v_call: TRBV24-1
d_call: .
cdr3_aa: CATSDLQSIWTWRMRYF
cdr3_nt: TGTGCCACCAGTGATTTGCAGAGTATATGGACATGGCGTATGAGGTACTTC

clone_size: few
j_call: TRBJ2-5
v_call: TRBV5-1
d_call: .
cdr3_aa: CASSLRSFREETQYF
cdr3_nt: TGCGCCAGCAGCTTGCGTTCATTCAGGGAAGAGACCCAGTACTTC

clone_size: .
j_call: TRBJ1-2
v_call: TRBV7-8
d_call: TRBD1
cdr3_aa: CASSQDAHRGGGYTF
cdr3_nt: TGTGCCAGCAGTCAAGATGCCCACAGGGGAGGCGGCTACACCTTC

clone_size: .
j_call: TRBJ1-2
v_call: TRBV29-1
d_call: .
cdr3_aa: CSALQGTNYGYTF
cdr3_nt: TGCAGCGCTTTACAGGGAACTAACTATGGCTACACCTTC

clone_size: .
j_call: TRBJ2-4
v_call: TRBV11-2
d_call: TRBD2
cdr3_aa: CASSKSGLAGARGKNIQYF
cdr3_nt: TGTGCCAGCAGCAAATCGGGACTAGCGGGGGCGCGGGGCAAAAACATTCAGTACTTC

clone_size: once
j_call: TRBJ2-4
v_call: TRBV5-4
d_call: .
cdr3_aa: CASSTPGNIQYF
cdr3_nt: TGTGCCAGCAGCACTCCCGGGAACATTCAGTACTTC

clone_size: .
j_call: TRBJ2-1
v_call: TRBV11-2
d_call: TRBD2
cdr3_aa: CASSLTSGGISYNEQFF
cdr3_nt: TGTGCCAGCAGCTTAACTAGCGGGGGGATCTCCTACAATGAGCAGTTCTTC

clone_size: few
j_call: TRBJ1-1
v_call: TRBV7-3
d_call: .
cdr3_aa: CASSPRENTEAFF
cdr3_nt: TGTGCCAGCAGCCCACGGGAGAACACTGAAGCTTTCTTT

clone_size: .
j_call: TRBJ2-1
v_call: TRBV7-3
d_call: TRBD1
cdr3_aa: CASSLNPGGDEQFF
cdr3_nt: TGTGCCAGCAGCTTAAATCCAGGGGGCGATGAGCAGTTCTTC

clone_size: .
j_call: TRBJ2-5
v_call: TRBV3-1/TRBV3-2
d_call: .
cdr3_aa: CASSQENMYQETQYF
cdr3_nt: TGTGCCAGCAGCCAAGAGAACATGTACCAAGAGACCCAGTACTTC

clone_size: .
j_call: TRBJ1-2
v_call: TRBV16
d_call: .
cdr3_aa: CASSRQREGYGYTF
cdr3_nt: TGTGCCAGCAGCCGTCAGCGGGAAGGCTATGGCTACACCTTC

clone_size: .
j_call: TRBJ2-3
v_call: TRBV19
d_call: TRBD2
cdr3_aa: CASSEKIGLAGITDTQYF
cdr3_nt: TGTGCCAGTAGTGAAAAAATTGGACTAGCGGGCATCACAGATACGCAGTATTTT

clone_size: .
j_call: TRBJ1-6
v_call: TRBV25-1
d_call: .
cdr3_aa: CASSDSWQASDPLHF
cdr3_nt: TGTGCCAGCAGTGATTCGTGGCAGGCCTCGGATCCCCTCCACTTT

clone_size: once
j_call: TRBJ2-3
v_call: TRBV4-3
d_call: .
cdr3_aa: CASSQELAGTDTQYF
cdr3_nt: TGCGCCAGCAGCCAAGAATTAGCAGGCACAGATACGCAGTATTTT

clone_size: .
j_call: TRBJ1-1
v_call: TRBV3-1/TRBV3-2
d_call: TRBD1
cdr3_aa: CASSQYVTGGTEAFF
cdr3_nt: TGTGCCAGCAGCCAATACGTGACAGGGGGCACTGAAGCTTTCTTT

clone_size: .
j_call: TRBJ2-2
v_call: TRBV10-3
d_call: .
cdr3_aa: CAGGGRLNTGELFF
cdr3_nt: TGTGCCGGGGGGGGCAGGTTAAACACCGGGGAGCTGTTTTTT

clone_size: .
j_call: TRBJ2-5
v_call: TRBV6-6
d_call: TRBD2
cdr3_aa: CASSYRGGQETQYF
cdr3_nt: TGTGCCAGCAGTTACCGGGGGGGGCAAGAGACCCAGTACTTC

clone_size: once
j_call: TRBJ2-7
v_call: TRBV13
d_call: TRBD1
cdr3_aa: CASSLTGTGGYEQYF
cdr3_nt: TGTGCCAGCAGCTTAACCGGGACAGGGGGCTACGAGCAGTACTTC

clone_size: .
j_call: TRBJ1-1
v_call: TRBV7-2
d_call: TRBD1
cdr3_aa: CASSRQGGTEAFF
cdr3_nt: TGTGCCAGCAGCCGGCAGGGGGGCACTGAAGCTTTCTTT

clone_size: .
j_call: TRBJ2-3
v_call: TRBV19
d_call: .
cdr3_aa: CASSMTRGAQDTQYF
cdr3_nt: TGTGCCAGTAGTATGACCCGGGGGGCACAAGATACGCAGTATTTT

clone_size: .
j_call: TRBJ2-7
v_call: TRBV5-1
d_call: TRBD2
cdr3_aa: CASSLAPAGTSTEQYF
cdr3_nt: TGCGCCAGCAGCTTGGCTCCGGCCGGGACTAGTACCGAGCAGTACTTC

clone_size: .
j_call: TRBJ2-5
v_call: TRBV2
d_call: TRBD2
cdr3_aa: CASQWTSGLYQETQYF
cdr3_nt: TGTGCCAGCCAGTGGACTAGCGGGTTGTACCAAGAGACCCAGTACTTC

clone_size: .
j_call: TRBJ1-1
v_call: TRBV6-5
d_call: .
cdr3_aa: CASSYTGLGDTEAFF
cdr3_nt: TGTGCCAGCAGTTACACGGGACTAGGGGACACTGAAGCTTTCTTT

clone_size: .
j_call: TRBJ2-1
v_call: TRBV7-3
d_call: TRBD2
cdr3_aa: CATKSGGTNEQFF
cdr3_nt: TGTGCCACCAAGAGCGGGGGAACGAATGAGCAGTTCTTC

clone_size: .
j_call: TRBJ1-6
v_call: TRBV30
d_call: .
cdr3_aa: CAWSHGGASYNSPLHF
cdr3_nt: TGTGCCTGGAGCCATGGGGGGGCCTCCTATAATTCACCCCTCCACTTT

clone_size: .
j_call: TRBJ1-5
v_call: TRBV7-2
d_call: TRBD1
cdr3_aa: CASSLRFDRAVSNQPQHF
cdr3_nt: TGTGCCAGCAGCTTAAGATTCGACAGGGCCGTCAGCAATCAGCCCCAGCATTTT

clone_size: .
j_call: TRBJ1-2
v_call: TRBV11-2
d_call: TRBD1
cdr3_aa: CASSFPRDRVKGYTF
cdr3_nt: TGTGCCAGCAGCTTCCCCCGGGACAGGGTAAAAGGCTACACCTTC

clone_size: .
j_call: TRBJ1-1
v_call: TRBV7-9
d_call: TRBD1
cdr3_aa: CASSSSQGAQREGTEAFF
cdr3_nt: TGTGCCAGCAGCTCCTCACAGGGGGCGCAGAGGGAGGGTACTGAAGCTTTCTTT

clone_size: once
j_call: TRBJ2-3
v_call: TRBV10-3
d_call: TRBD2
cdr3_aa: CAISGKRGGADTQYF
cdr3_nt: TGTGCCATCAGTGGAAAGCGGGGGGGCGCAGATACGCAGTATTTT

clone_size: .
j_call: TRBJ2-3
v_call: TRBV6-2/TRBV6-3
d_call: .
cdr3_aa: CASSPGVADTQYF
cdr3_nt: TGTGCCAGCAGCCCAGGGGTTGCAGATACGCAGTATTTT

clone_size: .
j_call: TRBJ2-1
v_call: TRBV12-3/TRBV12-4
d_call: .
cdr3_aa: CASSLESYVEQFF
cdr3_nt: TGTGCCAGCAGTTTAGAGTCCTATGTAGAGCAGTTCTTC

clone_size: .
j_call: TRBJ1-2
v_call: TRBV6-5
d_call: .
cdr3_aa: CASRASGSGYGYTF
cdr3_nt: TGTGCCAGCAGAGCGTCAGGGTCGGGCTATGGCTACACCTTC

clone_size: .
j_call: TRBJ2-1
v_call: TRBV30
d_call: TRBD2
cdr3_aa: CAWSDLAGSSYNEQFF
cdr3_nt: TGTGCCTGGAGTGATCTAGCGGGGAGCTCCTACAATGAGCAGTTCTTC

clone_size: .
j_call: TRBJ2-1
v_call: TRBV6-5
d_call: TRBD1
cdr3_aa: CASRPTGGADNEQFF
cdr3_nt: TGTGCCAGCAGACCTACAGGGGGCGCGGACAATGAGCAGTTCTTC

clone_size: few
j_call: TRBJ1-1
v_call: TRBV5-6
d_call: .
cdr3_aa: CASSLVAENTEAFF
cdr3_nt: TGTGCCAGCAGCTTGGTCGCAGAGAACACTGAAGCTTTCTTT

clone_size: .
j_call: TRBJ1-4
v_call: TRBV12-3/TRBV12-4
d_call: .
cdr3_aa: CASSPTRQGLFF
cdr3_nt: TGTGCCAGCAGTCCTACTCGGCAGGGCCTGTTTTTT

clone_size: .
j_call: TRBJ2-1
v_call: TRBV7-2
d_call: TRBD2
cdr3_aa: CASSPAGTSFYNEQFF
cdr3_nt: TGTGCCAGCAGCCCAGCCGGGACTAGTTTCTACAATGAGCAGTTCTTC

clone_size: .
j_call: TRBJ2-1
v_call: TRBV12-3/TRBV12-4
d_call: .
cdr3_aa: CASSLSSLGEQFF
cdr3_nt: TGTGCCAGCAGTTTATCTAGCTTAGGTGAGCAGTTCTTC

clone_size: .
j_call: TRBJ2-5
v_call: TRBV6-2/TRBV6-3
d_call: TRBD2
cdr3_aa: CASSFHRGGQETQYF
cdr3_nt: TGTGCCAGCAGTTTTCATCGGGGGGGCCAAGAGACCCAGTACTTC

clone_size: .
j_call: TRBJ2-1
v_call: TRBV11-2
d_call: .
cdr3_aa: CASSDLLRSGEQFF
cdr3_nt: TGTGCCAGCAGCGACCTACTCCGGTCAGGTGAGCAGTTCTTC